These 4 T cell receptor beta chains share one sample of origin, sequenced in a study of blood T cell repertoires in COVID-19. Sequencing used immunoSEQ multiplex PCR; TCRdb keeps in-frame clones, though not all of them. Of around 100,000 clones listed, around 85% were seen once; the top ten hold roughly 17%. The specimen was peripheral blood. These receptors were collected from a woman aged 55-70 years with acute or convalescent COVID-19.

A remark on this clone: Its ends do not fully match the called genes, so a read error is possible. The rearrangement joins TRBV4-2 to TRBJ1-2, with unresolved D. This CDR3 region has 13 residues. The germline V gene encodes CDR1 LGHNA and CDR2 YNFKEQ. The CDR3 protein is CASSEDTNYGYTF. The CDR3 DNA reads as TGTGCCAGCAGCGAAGACACAAACTATGGCTACACCTTC.

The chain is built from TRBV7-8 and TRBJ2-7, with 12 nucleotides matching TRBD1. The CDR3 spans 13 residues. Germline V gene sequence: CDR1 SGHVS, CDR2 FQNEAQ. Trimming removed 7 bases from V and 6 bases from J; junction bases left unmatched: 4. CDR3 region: CASMGQGAFEQYF. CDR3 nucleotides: TGTGCCAGCATGGGACAGGGGGCCTTCGAGCAGTACTTC.

Written as DNA, the CDR3 is TGTGCCAGCAGCGTGGGCAGGGGGAAGGAGACTGAAGCTTTCTTT. Protein sequence: CASSVGRGKETEAFF. The gene calls are TRBV9 and TRBJ1-1; 7 bases agree with TRBD1. This CDR3 has 15 amino acids. Germline V CDR1 and CDR2: SGDLS, YYNGEE. The V gene end was trimmed by 2 bases and the J gene end by 5 bases; junction bases not matched to a gene: 9.

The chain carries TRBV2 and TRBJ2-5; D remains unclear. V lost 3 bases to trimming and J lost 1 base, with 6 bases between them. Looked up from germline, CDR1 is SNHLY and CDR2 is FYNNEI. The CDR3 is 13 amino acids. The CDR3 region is CASSESVQETQYF. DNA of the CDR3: TGTGCCAGCAGTGAGTCAGTCCAAGAGACCCAGTACTTC.